The 27 T cell receptor beta chains in this list originate from one sample, sequenced in a study of post-analysis software for immune sequencing data. Study results and limitations: Higher frequency in patients than in controls was seen for roughly five TRBV segments, with TRBV5-6, TRBV5-1 and TRBV20-1 among them.

Their antigens are not known. cDNA libraries for TCR beta contained unique molecular identifiers. TCRdb independently ran MiXCR on the PCR reads; one entry per CDR3 protein. The data contain approximately 400,000 distinct CDR3 sequences, less than 40% of them singletons. The specimen was blood. The receptors derive from a girl between 5 and 17 years old with multiple sclerosis.

The chain links TRBV5-6 to TRBJ2-7, with 10 bases identical to TRBD1. The CDR3 extends over 13 amino acids. V dropped 5 bases and J dropped 6; count of bases not matched to a gene: 5. Germline V CDR1 and CDR2: SGHDT, YYEEEE. The CDR3 loop is CASRDGTGVEQYF. The CDR3 nucleotides read TGTGCCAGCAGGGACGGGACAGGGGTCGAGCAGTACTTC.

This clonotype was found many times. The genes are TRBV10-3 and TRBJ2-7; D is tentatively TRBD1 or TRBD2 (6 bases each). V was cut by 7 bases and J by 5 bases, with 12 bases left in between. The CDR3 runs to 12 residues. The germline V gene encodes CDR1 ENHRY and CDR2 SYGVKD. Here the CDR3 DNA reads TGTGCCATCAAAGGGGGGAGCGACGAGCAGTACTTC. It translates to CAIKGGSDEQYF.

This clonotype was recorded many times. The rearrangement links TRBV24-1 to TRBJ2-7; D remains unclear. The CDR3 contains 12 residues. CDR1 and CDR2 from the germline V gene are KGHDR and SFDVKD. V was clipped by 2 bases and J by 10 bases, with 11 bases between them. DNA for the CDR3: TGTGCCACCAGTGATTATCTCACTCCTCAGTACTTC. Amino acid sequence: CATSDYLTPQYF.

The chain has TRBV27 and TRBJ1-2, with D possibly matching TRBD1 (6 bases). Germline assignment: CDR1 MNHEY and CDR2 SMNVEV (reference sequence). V dropped 10 bases and J dropped 9 bases, with 24 bases sitting between them. CDR3 length equals 14 residues. This chain's CDR3 is CAIRVGRGEGSYTF. The DNA for the CDR3 is TGTGCCATCCGTGTGGGCAGGGGAGAAGGTAGCTACACCTTC.

This clonotype turned up a few times. Its ends do not fully match the called genes, so a read error is possible. The chain carries TRBV7-3 and TRBJ2-6, with 9 bases aligning to TRBD1. The CDR3 has 16 amino acids. Per the germline V gene, CDR1 is SGHTA and CDR2 is FQGTGA. The CDR3 DNA reads TGTGCCAGCAGCTCACAGGGGGCGGCTGGGGCCAACGTCCGGACTTTC. The encoded protein is CASSSQGAAGANVRTF.

J is TRBJ2-5 and V is TRBV7-3; 7 bases map to TRBD1. CDR1 SGHTA and CDR2 FQGTGA come from the germline V gene. J gave up 2 bases and V 5 bases, and 8 bases lay outside the gene matches. This CDR3 region has 15 residues. This chain's CDR3 is CASSKRGTDQETQYF. The CDR3 region has the DNA TGTGCCAGCAGCAAAAGGGGGACAGATCAAGAGACCCAGTACTTC. Full variable domain (missing parts from reference TRBV7-3 and TRBJ2-5): GAGVSQTPSNKVTEKGKYVELRCDPISGHTALYWYRQSLGQGPEFLIYFQGTGAADDSGLPNDRFFAVRPEGSVSTLKIQRTERGDSAVYLCASSKRGTDQETQYFGPGTRLLVL.

This chain joins TRBV4-3 and TRBJ2-7, with 7 bases identical to TRBD1. This CDR3 region has 15 residues. In germline, CDR1 is LGHNA, CDR2 YSLEER. The junction had 7 bases not matched to a gene; V was cut back by 3 bases and J by 2 bases. The CDR3 loop is CASSHPQGVPYEQYF. In nucleotides, the CDR3 is TGCGCCAGCAGCCATCCTCAGGGGGTACCCTACGAGCAGTACTTC.

The J gene is TRBJ2-7, the V gene TRBV7-9; 7 nucleotides match TRBD1. Looked up from germline, CDR1 is SEHNR and CDR2 is FQNEAQ (reference sequence). The trim removed 5 bases at V and 2 bases at J, leaving 9 bases unmatched. The CDR3 sequence is 15 residues long. The chain's CDR3 is CASSGRTGFTYEQYF. Written as DNA, the CDR3 is TGTGCCAGCAGCGGACGGACAGGATTCACCTACGAGCAGTACTTC.

The chain couples TRBV6-2 or TRBV6-3 to TRBJ1-4; D possibly corresponds to TRBD1 (6 bases). Germline V gene lookup returns CDR1 MNHEY and CDR2 SVGEGT. This CDR3 spans 16 amino acids. V lost 0 bases to trimming and J lost 8 bases, with 16 bases between them. CDR3 region: CASSYSVAGAGEKLFF. The CDR3 DNA is TGTGCCAGCAGTTACTCGGTGGCGGGGGCGGGAGAAAAACTGTTTTTT.

The chain joins TRBV2 to TRBJ1-2; 7 positions match TRBD1. With 6 bases clipped from V and 4 bases from J, the junction kept 14 bases outside the gene matches. CDR3 length: 16 residues. Germline values: CDR1 SNHLY, CDR2 FYNNEI. DNA of the CDR3: TGTGCCAGCAGCGGGCGGACAGGACGTGCAGGCTATGGCTACACCTTC. Protein: CASSGRTGRAGYGYTF. Full variable domain (remainder filled in from reference TRBV2 and TRBJ1-2): EPEVTQTPSHQVTQMGQEVILRCVPISNHLYFYWYRQILGQKVEFLVSFYNNEISEKSEIFDDQFSVERPDGSNFTLKIRSTKLEDSAMYFCASSGRTGRAGYGYTFGSGTRLTVV.

As regards this clonotype: One end of the junction fails to match germline, which may point to a read error. The CDR3 is CASGQEDYLSNEQYF. CDR3 DNA: TGTGCCAGCGGCCAAGAGGACTACCTTTCCAACGAGCAGTACTTC. This chain joins TRBV4-2 and TRBJ2-7; D possibly corresponds to TRBD2 (6 bases). The CDR3 extends over 15 amino acids. Looked up from germline, CDR1 is LGHNA and CDR2 is YNFKEQ.

This clonotype was found many times. One end of the junction is discordant with germline, which a read error may explain. The genes are TRBV5-1 and TRBJ2-5, with 13 bases matching TRBD2. CDR3 size: 16 residues. Germline V gene data show CDR1 as SGHRS and CDR2 as YFSETQ. The CDR3 nucleotides are TGTGCCAGCAGCCCCGGACTAGCGGGGGCTCAGGAGACCCAGTACTTC. Protein sequence: CASSPGLAGAQETQYF.

V usage is TRBV20-1 and J usage is TRBJ2-5; possible D gene TRBD2, 6 bases. Trimming left V 6 bases short and J 0 bases short, with 17 bases between. Germline V gene lookup returns CDR1 DFQATT and CDR2 SNEGSKA (reference sequence). The CDR3 totals 15 residues. The CDR3 here is CSAPRGSGYQETQYF. The CDR3 bases are TGCAGTGCCCCGAGGGGTAGCGGATACCAAGAGACCCAGTACTTC.

Points on this clonotype: Mismatch with germline at one junction end may stem from a read error. V gene TRBV7-2 combines with J gene TRBJ2-7; D may correspond to TRBD1 or TRBD2 (5 bases each). Looked up from germline, CDR1 is SGHTA and CDR2 is FQGNSA. This CDR3 has 15 residues. This CDR3 is CAGSLGTEPTYEQYF. Here the CDR3 DNA reads TGTGCCGGCAGCCTGGGGACGGAACCTACCTACGAGCAGTACTTC.

The J gene is TRBJ2-4, the V gene TRBV6-1; D uncertain. This CDR3 has 14 residues. V was clipped by 4 bases and J by 1 base, with 8 bases between them. Germline V gene lookup returns CDR1 MNHNS and CDR2 SASEGT. The CDR3 sequence: CASSGRWAKNIQYF. The CDR3 DNA is TGTGCCAGCAGTGGCCGATGGGCCAAAAACATTCAGTACTTC.

This clonotype was recorded a few times. The J gene is TRBJ2-7, the V gene TRBV7-3, with 10 positions matching TRBD1. There are 15 residues in the CDR3. Per the germline V gene, CDR1 is SGHTA and CDR2 is FQGTGA. Losses at the gene ends were 2 bases for V and 2 bases for J; bases not matched to a gene: 3. CDR3 sequence (DNA): TGTGCCAGCAGCTTAGATGGGACAGGGGCCTACGAGCAGTACTTC. It is translated as CASSLDGTGAYEQYF.

This clonotype was seen a handful of times. This rearrangement joins TRBV6-2 or TRBV6-3 to TRBJ2-7; the D gene is possibly TRBD1 (6 bases). The CDR3 loop spans 15 amino acids. Germline assignment: CDR1 MNHEY and CDR2 SVGEGT. With 2 bases removed from V and 3 bases from J, the gap between germline ends came to 14 bases. The CDR3 spells CASSYPAGTNYEQYF. The CDR3 DNA reads as TGTGCCAGCAGTTACCCTGCCGGGACAAACTACGAGCAGTACTTC.

Note on this clonotype: This could be a read error, since a much larger clone is one nucleotide away. The V and J genes are TRBV10-3 and TRBJ2-5; tentative D call: TRBD2 (6 bases). This CDR3 contains 13 residues. Looked up from germline, CDR1 is ENHRY and CDR2 is SYGVKD. The CDR3 region is CATSEYGWREQYF. CDR3 nucleotides: TGTGCCACCAGTGAGTACGGTTGGAGGGAGCAGTACTTC.

V and J are TRBV6-6 and TRBJ1-1, with 7 bases matching TRBD1. V lost 0 bases, J lost 8 bases, and 3 bases stayed unmatched. CDR1 and CDR2 from the germline V gene are MNHNY and SVGAGI (reference sequence). The CDR3 spans 13 residues. The CDR3 protein is CASSYSDRLEAFF. The DNA of the CDR3 is TGTGCCAGCAGTTACTCGGACAGGCTGGAAGCTTTCTTT.

This clonotype has only one observation. V and J are TRBV30 and TRBJ2-7; D gene unclear. Germline loops: CDR1 GTSNPN, CDR2 SVGIG (reference sequence). Trimming took 5 bases from V and 6 from J, leaving 14 bases between them. The CDR3 extends over 12 amino acids. DNA for the CDR3: TGTGCCTGGTTCTTGTCCCCCGCCGAGCAGTACTTC. Translated: CAWFLSPAEQYF.

This clonotype was counted once. The chain joins TRBV24-1 to TRBJ1-1; no clear D. This CDR3 has 11 residues. The V and J ends lost 9 bases and 5 bases respectively, with 9 bases between them. Germline V gene sequence: CDR1 KGHDR, CDR2 SFDVKD. In DNA form, the CDR3 reads TGTGCCACCGTCCGGGAAACTGAAGCTTTCTTT. Amino acid sequence: CATVRETEAFF.

This rearrangement joins TRBV10-3 to TRBJ2-7; maybe TRBD1 (6 bases). CDR3 length: 14 residues. Trimming removed 6 bases from V and 3 bases from J, with 15 bases in between. CDR1 is ENHRY, CDR2 SYGVKD, per germline. Here the CDR3 reads CAIRGSGQIYEQYF. The CDR3 nucleotides are TGTGCCATCAGGGGGTCGGGACAAATCTACGAGCAGTACTTC.

The chain recombines TRBV6-1 with TRBJ2-7; 8 nucleotides match TRBD2. Germline trimming cut 6 bases from V and 5 bases from J; bases unmatched to any gene: 9. The CDR3 is 14 amino acids. Germline CDR1 reads MNHNS; CDR2 reads SASEGT. CDR3 loop: CASSGGGQKNEQYF. The CDR3 DNA is TGTGCCAGCAGCGGGGGGGGGCAAAAGAACGAGCAGTACTTC.

This clonotype was seen more than once but under ten times. V is TRBV15 and J is TRBJ2-6; 7 bases match TRBD1. Trimming removed 0 bases from V and 1 base from J; junction bases left unmatched: 9. The CDR3 is 19 residues long. The germline CDR1 and CDR2 sequences are LNHNV and YYDKDF (reference sequence). Here the CDR3 DNA reads TGTGCCACCAGCAGAGATAGGGGGAACAGGGGATCTGGGGCCAACGTCCTGACTTTC. Residues: CATSRDRGNRGSGANVLTF.

This clonotype was counted many times. The V gene is TRBV12-3 or TRBV12-4, the J gene TRBJ2-1, with 9 bases matching TRBD2. The CDR3 is 15 residues long. The V segment lost 6 bases and the J segment 4 bases; nucleotides outside the gene matches: 7. CDR3 amino acids: CASSPPAGGYNEQFF. For the CDR3, the DNA is TGTGCCAGCAGCCCCCCAGCGGGAGGATACAATGAGCAGTTCTTC.

This clonotype was detected only a few times. The rearrangement joins TRBV7-3 to TRBJ2-3, with 9 bases matching TRBD2. Germline-derived CDR1 and CDR2 are SGHTA and FQGTGA. After removal of 5 bases from V and 3 bases from J, the junction contained 6 bases not matched to a gene. This CDR3 is 15 amino acids long. The DNA of the CDR3 is TGTGCCAGCAGCCCCGATAGCGGGGGAACAGATACGCAGTATTTT. Translated, it gives CASSPDSGGTDTQYF. Based on the CDR3 plus reference TRBV7-3 and TRBJ2-3, the full variable domain is GAGVSQTPSNKVTEKGKYVELRCDPISGHTALYWYRQSLGQGPEFLIYFQGTGAADDSGLPNDRFFAVRPEGSVSTLKIQRTERGDSAVYLCASSPDSGGTDTQYFGPGTRLTVL.

This clonotype came up a few times. The rearrangement joins TRBV11-2 to TRBJ2-1, with D tentatively TRBD2 (5 bases). V gave up 4 bases and J gave up 4 bases, with 20 bases separating them. The CDR3 spans 17 residues. Germline CDR1 and CDR2: SGHAT and FQNNGV. In DNA form, the CDR3 reads TGTGCCAGCAGCTCTCTTGGGGTAGCGATGGCGTACAATGAGCAGTTCTTC. Its protein product is CASSSLGVAMAYNEQFF.